One and the same sample provided the 15 T cell receptor beta chains below, sequenced in a study of molecular identifiers for immune sequencing clone quantification. One entry per CDR3 protein, called by TCRdb with MiXCR from the PCR reads. The repertoire includes around 20,000 distinct CDR3 sequences, roughly 18% of them detected once, and 0.99% sits in the top ten. Source material: naive CD8+ T cells from blood, with Jurkat cell RNA spiked in. Subset meaning: FACS-sorted CD8+CD4-CCR7+CD45RA+ naive T cells. The receptors were gathered from a human donor in good health. Some libraries in this study had Jurkat cell RNA spiked in.

At least ten counts were recorded for this clonotype. The chain recombines TRBV27 with TRBJ2-7; 7 bases align to TRBD1. CDR3 length equals 16 residues. Germline V CDR1 and CDR2: MNHEY, SMNVEV (reference sequence). Losses at the gene ends were 3 bases for V and 3 bases for J; bases not matched to a gene: 11. CDR3 in DNA: TGTGCCAGCAGTTTCATCCGGGACAGAGGACTCTACGAGCAGTACTTC. The encoded protein is CASSFIRDRGLYEQYF.

There are many counts of this clonotype. This chain links TRBV3-1 with TRBJ2-7; the D call may be TRBD1 or TRBD2 (5 bases each). In germline, CDR1 is LGHDT, CDR2 YNNKEL (reference sequence). V lost 1 base to trimming and J lost 4 bases, with 14 bases between them. This CDR3 is 15 amino acids long. The chain's CDR3 is CASSQATGTRYEQYF. DNA for the CDR3: TGTGCCAGCAGCCAAGCTACCGGGACCCGGTACGAGCAGTACTTC.

This clonotype has ten or more counts. In DNA, the CDR3 is TGTGCCTGGAGTTTACCTACTAGCCCGAGCACAGATACGCAGTATTTT. Translating it yields CAWSLPTSPSTDTQYF. The chain joins TRBV30 to TRBJ2-3; D might be TRBD2 (6 bases). Germline loops: CDR1 GTSNPN, CDR2 SVGIG (reference sequence). The CDR3 covers 16 residues. V gave up 2 bases and J gave up 0 bases, with 15 bases separating them.

This clonotype was counted many times. The chain recombines TRBV6-5 with TRBJ2-7; 8 bases fit TRBD1. The V and J ends lost 5 bases and 3 bases, in that order; junction bases with no gene match: 9. Germline V CDR1 and CDR2: MNHEY, SVGAGI. The CDR3 consists of 15 residues. CDR3: CASSQSGQAFYEQYF. The CDR3 nucleotides read TGTGCCAGCAGTCAGTCGGGACAGGCCTTCTACGAGCAGTACTTC.

This clonotype was counted at least ten times. The chain combines TRBV4-1 with TRBJ2-3, with D unresolved. From germline, CDR1 is MGHRA and CDR2 YSYEKL. CDR3 length: 17 amino acids. V was trimmed by 2 bases and J by 1 base, leaving 16 bases between them. DNA of the CDR3: TGCGCCAGCAGCCAAACCCTACCAACTTACGGCACAGATACGCAGTATTTT. Amino acids: CASSQTLPTYGTDTQYF.

This clonotype was recorded many times. The J gene is TRBJ2-3, the V gene TRBV9; a weak D match, TRBD2 (7 bases). Trimming left V 8 bases short and J 1 base short, with 14 bases between. The CDR3 contains 14 residues. The germline CDR1 and CDR2 sequences are SGDLS and YYNGEE. This CDR3 is CASAPGGGTDTQYF. CDR3 DNA: TGTGCCAGTGCCCCGGGGGGCGGCACAGATACGCAGTATTTT.

V and J are TRBV4-1 and TRBJ1-5; D might be TRBD1 (6 bases). Trimming left V 3 bases short and J 6 bases short, with 24 bases between. The CDR3 consists of 18 residues. Germline assignment: CDR1 MGHRA and CDR2 YSYEKL. CDR3 loop: CASSQGGGGGGLGQPQHF. CDR3 sequence (DNA): TGCGCCAGCAGCCAGGGGGGGGGCGGGGGGGGATTAGGTCAGCCCCAGCATTTT.

Regarding this clonotype: A much bigger clone sits one base away, suggesting this may be a read error. This chain links TRBV6-6 with TRBJ1-4; D unclear. Between the trimmed V and J ends, which lost 6 bases and 7 bases, there was a span of 18 bases. From germline, CDR1 is MNHNY and CDR2 SVGAGI (reference sequence). The CDR3 runs 15 residues. The CDR3 reads CASSHRPQPSEKLFF. In DNA, the CDR3 is TGTGCCAGCAGCCATAGACCGCAGCCCTCTGAAAAACTGTTTTTT.

A word on this clonotype: A much larger clone lies one base from this, so it may be a read error. The chain is built from TRBV15 and TRBJ2-5; no clear D. The CDR3 loop spans 15 amino acids. The V end lost 1 base, the J end lost 2 bases, and 11 bases lay between the germline ends. Germline lookup yields CDR1 LNHNV and CDR2 YYDKDF (reference sequence). The CDR3 reads CATSRGRLLQETQYF. The CDR3 DNA reads as TGTGCCACCAGCAGAGGTAGACTTCTACAAGAGACCCAGTACTTC.

This clonotype was counted many times. The CDR3 DNA is TGTGCCAGCAGCTTACTCCTACAGGGTCTCGGCACCGGGGAGCTGTTTTTT. Residues: CASSLLLQGLGTGELFF. The chain links TRBV7-9 to TRBJ2-2; the D gene is possibly TRBD1 (6 bases). The CDR3 has 17 amino acids. With 2 bases removed from V and 4 bases from J, the gap between germline ends came to 17 bases. Germline V lookup: CDR1 SEHNR, CDR2 FQNEAQ (reference sequence).

The chain combines TRBV12-3 or TRBV12-4 with TRBJ1-1; D not resolved. Trimming pared 3 bases from V and 3 bases from J, leaving 8 bases between. The CDR3 has 13 amino acids. CDR3 in DNA: TGTGCCAGCAGTTTTTGGGGAGACACTGAAGCTTTCTTT. Its translation: CASSFWGDTEAFF.

The chain carries TRBV20-1 and TRBJ1-1; D remains unclear. V was clipped by 3 bases and J by 4 bases, with 9 bases between them. Per the germline V gene, CDR1 is DFQATT and CDR2 is SNEGSKA (reference sequence). The CDR3 extends over 12 amino acids. CDR3 DNA: TGCAGTGCTAGGGCTGAAGGCACTGAAGCTTTCTTT. This translates into CSARAEGTEAFF.

For this clonotype: Possible read error: a much larger clone is one base away. The V gene is TRBV11-2, the J gene TRBJ2-1, with D possibly matching TRBD2 (6 bases). This CDR3 is 14 amino acids long. The germline V gene encodes CDR1 SGHAT and CDR2 FQNNGV. The CDR3 is CASSFSVSGDEQSF. DNA for the CDR3: TGTGCCAGCAGCTTCTCGGTTTCGGGGGATGAGCAGTCCTTC.

As for this clonotype: This clone may be a read error of a much larger clone one base away. The chain recombines TRBV6-2 or TRBV6-3 with TRBJ1-5; D not certain. V dropped 5 bases and J dropped 9 bases, with 17 bases sitting between them. The germline gives CDR1 MNHEY, CDR2 SVGEGT. The CDR3 spans 14 residues. CDR3 protein: CASSPTSKARPQHF. The CDR3 DNA follows: TGTGCCAGCAGTCCTACTTCAAAGGCTCGGCCCCAGCATTTT.

The table lists this clonotype with many counts. This chain joins TRBV9 and TRBJ2-3, with 7 bases matching TRBD2. V dropped 4 bases and J dropped 2; count of bases not matched to a gene: 4. This CDR3 is 14 amino acids long. Germline V CDR1 and CDR2: SGDLS, YYNGEE. This chain's CDR3 is CASSMSGNTDTQYF. The CDR3, as DNA: TGTGCCAGCAGCATGAGCGGGAACACAGATACGCAGTATTTT.